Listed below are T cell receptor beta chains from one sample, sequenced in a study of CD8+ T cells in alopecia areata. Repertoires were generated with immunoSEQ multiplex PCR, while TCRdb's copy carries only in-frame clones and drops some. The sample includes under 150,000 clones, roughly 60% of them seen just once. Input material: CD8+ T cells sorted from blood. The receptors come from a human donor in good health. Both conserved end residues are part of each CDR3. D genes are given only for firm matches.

CDR3aa: CATSTDASYEQYF; CDR3nt: TGTGCCACCAGCACTGACGCGTCCTACGAGCAGTACTTC; d_gene: -; v_gene: TRBV15; j_gene: TRBJ2-7
CDR3aa: CSFARGEETQYF; CDR3nt: TGCAGCTTTGCCCGGGGAGAAGAGACCCAGTACTTC; d_gene: -; v_gene: TRBV29-1; j_gene: TRBJ2-5
CDR3aa: CASSYSGSGELFF; CDR3nt: TGTGCCAGCAGTTACTCGGGATCCGGGGAGCTGTTTTTT; d_gene: -; v_gene: TRBV6-6; j_gene: TRBJ2-2
CDR3aa: CSVEPLNTGELFF; CDR3nt: TGCAGCGTTGAGCCCTTGAACACCGGGGAGCTGTTTTTT; d_gene: -; v_gene: TRBV29-1; j_gene: TRBJ2-2
CDR3aa: CASRTTYRISPYEQYF; CDR3nt: TGTGCCAGCAGGACAACCTACCGCATCTCTCCCTACGAGCAGTACTTC; d_gene: -; v_gene: TRBV5-6; j_gene: TRBJ2-7
CDR3aa: CASSLTPGQGAGYTF; CDR3nt: TGTGCCAGCAGTTTAACTCCGGGACAGGGGGCTGGCTACACCTTC; d_gene: TRBD1; v_gene: TRBV27; j_gene: TRBJ1-2
CDR3aa: CSVRLEGGHTEAFF; CDR3nt: TGCAGCGTGCGACTAGAAGGGGGGCACACTGAAGCTTTCTTT; d_gene: -; v_gene: TRBV29-1; j_gene: TRBJ1-1
CDR3aa: CASSSGTPTEQYF; CDR3nt: TGTGCCAGCAGCTCCGGGACTCCCACCGAGCAGTACTTC; d_gene: -; v_gene: TRBV9; j_gene: TRBJ2-7
CDR3aa: CASKASTEAFF; CDR3nt: TGTGCCAGTAAAGCGAGCACTGAAGCTTTCTTT; d_gene: -; v_gene: TRBV19; j_gene: TRBJ1-1
CDR3aa: CASSPNVLDADTQYF; CDR3nt: TGTGCCAGCTCACCTAACGTTCTTGACGCAGATACGCAGTATTTT; d_gene: -; v_gene: TRBV18; j_gene: TRBJ2-3
CDR3aa: CASGGNQPQHF; CDR3nt: TGTGCCAGCGGAGGAAATCAGCCCCAGCATTTT; d_gene: -; v_gene: TRBV6-5; j_gene: TRBJ1-5
CDR3aa: CASSPSLNNEQFF; CDR3nt: TGTGCCAGCAGCCCCTCTTTGAACAATGAGCAGTTCTTC; d_gene: -; v_gene: TRBV7-9; j_gene: TRBJ2-1
CDR3aa: CASSQINEQFF; CDR3nt: TGCGCCAGCAGCCAGATAAATGAGCAGTTCTTC; d_gene: -; v_gene: TRBV4-1; j_gene: TRBJ2-1
CDR3aa: CASSALYEQYF; CDR3nt: TGTGCCAGCAGCGCACTTTACGAGCAGTACTTC; d_gene: -; v_gene: TRBV7-9; j_gene: TRBJ2-7
CDR3aa: CASGILVLAESTDTQYF; CDR3nt: TGTGCTAGTGGGATCCTTGTCCTAGCGGAGAGCACAGATACGCAGTATTTT; d_gene: TRBD2; v_gene: TRBV12-5; j_gene: TRBJ2-3
CDR3aa: CSVQFSGTEAFF; CDR3nt: TGCAGCGTTCAATTTTCGGGAACTGAAGCTTTCTTT; d_gene: -; v_gene: TRBV29-1; j_gene: TRBJ1-1